The 21 T cell receptor beta chains reported below all come from one sample, sequenced in a study of B cell selection in AIRE deficiency. Sorting defined conventional CD4 T cells as CD4+CD127+. TCRdb's copy holds only in-frame clones and misses some; the assay was immunoSEQ multiplex PCR. Of fewer than 30,000 clones listed, 90% to 96% are singletons. The specimen sequenced was CD4+CD127+ conventional T cells sorted from PBMCs. The receptors stem from a human donor in good health.

J is TRBJ2-6 and V is TRBV28; D unresolved. This CDR3 is built from 13 residues. Trimming removed 6 bases at V and 2 bases at J, with 5 bases between. Germline lookup yields CDR1 MDHEN and CDR2 SYDVKM. The CDR3 DNA follows: TGTGCCAGCAGCCGAACTGGGGCCAACGTCCTGACTTTC. This encodes CASSRTGANVLTF.

The rearrangement links TRBV28 to TRBJ2-5, with 7 bases lining up with TRBD2. Germline V gene lookup returns CDR1 MDHEN and CDR2 SYDVKM. The CDR3 spans 12 residues. V shed 7 bases, J shed 5 bases, and the junction held 4 bases outside the gene matches. Written as DNA, the CDR3 is TGTGCCAGCACGTGGGGAGGGGAGACCCAGTACTTC. Encoded protein: CASTWGGETQYF.

This sequence joins TRBV4-1 and TRBJ2-1; D possibly uses TRBD1 or TRBD2 (6 bases each). V was pared by 3 bases and J by 3 bases, with 9 bases between. Germline assignment: CDR1 MGHRA and CDR2 YSYEKL. This CDR3 has 14 residues. CDR3 loop: CASSQGGHYNEQFF. DNA of the CDR3: TGCGCCAGCAGCCAGGGGGGACACTACAATGAGCAGTTCTTC.

V is TRBV29-1 and J is TRBJ1-1, with D unclear. CDR1 is SQVTM, CDR2 ANQGSEA, per germline. CDR3 length: 11 amino acids. Trimming removed 4 bases at V and 1 base at J, with 4 bases between. CDR3 region: CSVGENTEAFF. CDR3 DNA: TGCAGCGTTGGAGAGAACACTGAAGCTTTCTTT.

CDR3 bases: TGTGCCAGCAGCTCGGGACTAACTAATGAGCAGTTCTTC. This codes for CASSSGLTNEQFF. This sequence joins TRBV11-1 and TRBJ2-1, with 7 nucleotides matching TRBD2. V lost 4 bases to trimming and J lost 7 bases; unmatched junction nucleotides: 4. The CDR3 sequence is 13 residues long. Germline CDR1 and CDR2: SGHAT and FQDESV (reference sequence).

V gene TRBV5-1 combines with J gene TRBJ2-5; D may match TRBD1 or TRBD2 (5 bases each). V lost 3 bases and J 0 bases, leaving 12 bases between the germline ends. The CDR3 is made up of 15 amino acids. Germline V gives CDR1 SGHRS, CDR2 YFSETQ. CDR3 DNA sequence: TGCGCCAGCAGCTCGGGACGGTCGTACCAAGAGACCCAGTACTTC. Residues: CASSSGRSYQETQYF.

This chain connects TRBV29-1 to TRBJ1-2; D not resolved. Germline CDR1 is SQVTM and CDR2 is ANQGSEA. The CDR3 covers 12 residues. Trimming left V 6 bases short and J 7 bases short, with 15 bases between. Here the CDR3 reads CSVGTSTTGYTF. As DNA, the CDR3 is TGCAGCGTGGGAACCTCTACCACTGGCTACACCTTC.

The gene calls are TRBV5-1 and TRBJ2-1; 7 bases fit TRBD2. Germline V lookup: CDR1 SGHRS, CDR2 YFSETQ. V was clipped by 5 bases and J by 2 bases; unmatched bases: 4. The CDR3 covers 14 residues. The CDR3 protein is CASRKSGTYNEQFF. The CDR3 DNA reads as TGCGCCAGCAGGAAAAGCGGGACCTACAATGAGCAGTTCTTC.

DNA of the CDR3: TGTGCCAGCAGCCCCCGGCAGGGGCAGCAGGCTGAAGCTTTCTTT. It is translated as CASSPRQGQQAEAFF. This chain uses TRBV7-2 with TRBJ1-1; TRBD1 is a possible D gene (6 bases). Germline lookup yields CDR1 SGHTA and CDR2 FQGNSA. The CDR3 is made up of 15 amino acids. The V and J ends lost 5 bases and 6 bases respectively, with 19 bases between them.

This clone has a handful of counts. The chain is built from TRBV11-2 and TRBJ2-1, with a possible D match to TRBD2 (6 bases). Per germline, CDR1 SGHAT and CDR2 FQNNGV. V was shortened by 4 bases and J by 4 bases, with 11 bases between the two germline ends. There are 14 residues in the CDR3. Here the CDR3 reads CASSSLASYNEQFF. In nucleotides, the CDR3 is TGTGCCAGCAGCTCTCTAGCGTCTTACAATGAGCAGTTCTTC.

The chain has TRBV5-1 and TRBJ2-5, with 8 bases lining up with TRBD1. Germline V gene sequence: CDR1 SGHRS, CDR2 YFSETQ. The CDR3 covers 14 residues. V shed 4 bases, J shed 4 bases, and the junction held 6 bases outside the gene matches. CDR3 amino acids: CASSHRTGLETQYF. CDR3 DNA sequence: TGCGCCAGCAGCCACCGGACAGGGTTAGAGACCCAGTACTTC.

V gene TRBV19 combines with J gene TRBJ2-7, with D tentatively TRBD1 (6 bases). The CDR3 totals 13 residues. Germline assignment: CDR1 LNHDA and CDR2 SQIVND (reference sequence). V was trimmed by 2 bases and J by 2 bases, leaving 7 bases between them. The CDR3: CASSIRGTYEQYF. As DNA, the CDR3 is TGTGCCAGTAGTATAAGGGGGACCTACGAGCAGTACTTC.

This rearrangement joins TRBV19 to TRBJ1-5, with a possible D match to TRBD1 (5 bases). Trimming stripped 2 bases from V and 4 bases from J, with 12 bases between. The CDR3 loop spans 15 amino acids. The V gene's germline CDR1 is LNHDA and CDR2 SQIVND (reference sequence). CDR3 DNA sequence: TGTGCCAGTAGTATACAGGGCTTTGGGAATCAGCCCCAGCATTTT. Protein product: CASSIQGFGNQPQHF.

The chain carries TRBV7-6 and TRBJ2-7, with 8 nucleotides matching TRBD1. The CDR3 totals 16 residues. V lost 4 bases to trimming and J lost 6 bases; unmatched junction nucleotides: 14. Germline V CDR1 and CDR2: SGHVS, FNYEAQ. The CDR3 DNA reads TGTGCCAGCAGCTCACTGTCCGACAGGGGCAGGGGCGAGCAGTACTTC. Translation: CASSSLSDRGRGEQYF. The whole variable domain, filled in from reference TRBV7-6 and TRBJ2-7, reads GAGVSQSPRYKVTKRGQDVALRCDPISGHVSLYWYRQALGQGPEFLTYFNYEAQQDKSGLPNDRFSAERPEGSISTLTIQRTEQRDSAMYRCASSSLSDRGRGEQYFGPGTRLTVT.

The V and J genes are TRBV7-2 and TRBJ2-2, with TRBD2 identical over 12 bases. CDR1 and CDR2 (germline): SGHTA, FQGNSA. CDR3 length: 15 amino acids. V lost 6 bases, J lost 6 bases, and 5 bases stayed unmatched. CDR3 bases: TGTGCCAGCAGATTGACTAGCGGGAGCTCCGGGGAGCTGTTTTTT. The encoded protein is CASRLTSGSSGELFF.

The V and J genes are TRBV5-1 and TRBJ1-5, with D hard to call. The CDR3 extends over 13 amino acids. The germline CDR1 and CDR2 sequences are SGHRS and YFSETQ. V lost 5 bases and J 4 bases, leaving 10 bases between the germline ends. CDR3: CASSRSLNQPQHF. The CDR3 DNA sequence: TGCGCCAGCAGTCGCTCCCTTAATCAGCCCCAGCATTTT.

This rearrangement joins TRBV19 to TRBJ2-4; 8 nucleotides match TRBD1. J was trimmed by 0 bases and V by 5 bases; bases with no gene match: 9. Germline CDR1 reads LNHDA; CDR2 reads SQIVND (reference sequence). The CDR3 sequence is 17 residues long. The DNA of the CDR3 is TGTGCCAGTAGTCCAGACAGGGGCCTGCTAGCCAAAAACATTCAGTACTTC. Translated: CASSPDRGLLAKNIQYF.

The chain uses TRBV6-5 and TRBJ2-3; D tentatively fits TRBD1 or TRBD2 (5 bases each). Germline-derived CDR1 and CDR2 are MNHEY and SVGAGI. There are 14 residues in the CDR3. V lost 5 bases and J lost 7, with 16 bases in between. CDR3 nucleotides: TGTGCCAGCAGTCTTATAGAGGGACGAAATACGCAGTATTTT. Residues: CASSLIEGRNTQYF.

The chain combines TRBV19 with TRBJ2-1, with TRBD1 as a possible D gene (6 bases). Deletions cut 1 base from V and 3 bases from J, with 10 bases between. Germline-derived CDR1 and CDR2 are LNHDA and SQIVND (reference sequence). This CDR3 spans 15 amino acids. CDR3 residues: CASSIAGELYNEQFF. Written as DNA, the CDR3 is TGTGCCAGTAGTATAGCAGGGGAACTCTACAATGAGCAGTTCTTC.

The chain recombines TRBV2 with TRBJ2-7; 7 positions match TRBD1. Germline CDR1 is SNHLY and CDR2 is FYNNEI. The CDR3 is 14 amino acids. V shed 5 bases and J 0 bases; nucleotides not matched to a gene: 4. The CDR3 loop reads CASSRTGVSYEQYF. In nucleotides, the CDR3 is TGTGCCAGCAGTCGCACAGGGGTCTCCTACGAGCAGTACTTC. Looking up the rest from reference TRBV2 and TRBJ2-7 gives the full variable domain: EPEVTQTPSHQVTQMGQEVILRCVPISNHLYFYWYRQILGQKVEFLVSFYNNEISEKSEIFDDQFSVERPDGSNFTLKIRSTKLEDSAMYFCASSRTGVSYEQYFGPGTRLTVT.

This chain uses TRBV28 with TRBJ2-6, with D perhaps matching TRBD1 (6 bases). Trimming cost V 4 bases and J 3 bases, with 10 bases left between them. CDR1 and CDR2 from the germline V gene are MDHEN and SYDVKM. There are 15 residues in the CDR3. Here the CDR3 reads CASSSQGGGANVLTF. As DNA, the CDR3 is TGTGCCAGCAGTTCACAGGGCGGTGGGGCCAACGTCCTGACTTTC.